The 12 T cell receptor beta chains presented below share a single source sample, sequenced in a study of monozygotic twins with inflammatory bowel disease. After re-calling the 5' RACE reads, TCRdb lists one entry per CDR3 protein, DNA absent. Its clone listing holds 200,000 to 250,000 distinct CDR3 sequences. Material: blood. All receptors come from a human donor with ulcerative colitis or Crohn's disease, or a healthy co-twin of an affected twin (not recorded which).

The chain is built from TRBV6-2 or TRBV6-3 and TRBJ2-2. This CDR3 region has 14 residues. Germline V gives CDR1 MNHEY, CDR2 SVGEGT. The CDR3 loop reads CASKGSTNTGELFF.

The gene calls are TRBV27 and TRBJ1-6. The CDR3 extends over 17 amino acids. CDR1 is MNHEY, CDR2 SMNVEV, per germline (reference sequence). CDR3 sequence reads: CASSLLFRAAGNSPLHF.

The rearrangement uses TRBV5-1 and TRBJ1-4; the D call of TRBD1 rests on TCRdb alone, since no DNA is present to check it. The CDR3 has 14 residues. The germline gives CDR1 SGHRS, CDR2 YFSETQ. CDR3 in amino acids: CASRLTGSTEKLFF.

The rearrangement joins TRBV2 to TRBJ2-3; absent DNA, TCRdb's TRBD2 call cannot be checked. The CDR3 consists of 19 residues. Germline CDR1 SNHLY, CDR2 FYNNEI. CDR3 region: CASSEGWASGGLQADTQYF.

V is TRBV7-8 and J is TRBJ1-6. The germline V gene encodes CDR1 SGHVS and CDR2 FQNEAQ. There are 14 residues in the CDR3. This CDR3 reads CASSLEFPYSPLHF. Full variable domain (rest looked up from reference TRBV7-8 and TRBJ1-6): GAGVSQSPRYKVAKRGQDVALRCDPISGHVSLFWYQQALGQGPEFLTYFQNEAQLDKSGLPSDRFFAERPEGSVSTLKIQRTQQEDSAVYLCASSLEFPYSPLHFGNGTRLTVT.

This sequence joins TRBV19 and TRBJ2-1; TCRdb designates TRBD2, a call that cannot be tested without DNA. The CDR3 consists of 16 residues. Germline V gives CDR1 LNHDA, CDR2 SQIVND (reference sequence). CDR3 region: CASSPSGSGLYNEQFF.

The chain joins TRBV7-6 to TRBJ1-2. This CDR3 region has 15 residues. The germline gives CDR1 SGHVS, CDR2 FNYEAQ. CDR3 amino acids: CASSLEAGMLYGYTF. Supplemented by reference TRBV7-6 and TRBJ1-2, the full variable domain reads GAGVSQSPRYKVTKRGQDVALRCDPISGHVSLYWYRQALGQGPEFLTYFNYEAQQDKSGLPNDRFSAERPEGSISTLTIQRTEQRDSAMYRCASSLEAGMLYGYTFGSGTRLTVV.

The chain combines TRBV27 with TRBJ1-4; without DNA, the TCRdb call of TRBD1 cannot be checked. There are 14 residues in the CDR3. The germline CDR1 and CDR2 sequences are MNHEY and SMNVEV (reference sequence). Here the CDR3 reads CASGPVGANEKLFF.

The chain joins TRBV4-1 to TRBJ2-5; TCRdb calls TRBD2, which cannot be checked without DNA. From germline, CDR1 is MGHRA and CDR2 YSYEKL. There are 15 residues in the CDR3. CDR3 region: CASSQDPGARETQYF.

The genes are TRBV7-9 and TRBJ1-2; with no DNA, the TCRdb D assignment of TRBD1 cannot be verified. The CDR3 extends over 15 amino acids. Germline V lookup: CDR1 SEHNR, CDR2 FQNEAQ (reference sequence). CDR3 sequence: CASSFGDRGLHGYTF.

The rearrangement uses TRBV5-1 and TRBJ2-3. This CDR3 is 13 amino acids long. Germline V gives CDR1 SGHRS, CDR2 YFSETQ. CDR3 sequence reads: CASSGGATDTQYF.

This chain links TRBV5-1 with TRBJ2-4; checking the TCRdb D call of TRBD1 is not possible without DNA. There are 15 residues in the CDR3. Germline loops: CDR1 SGHRS, CDR2 YFSETQ. The chain's CDR3 is CASSPPQGNSDIQYF.